This TCR beta chain was documented in a study of T cell responses to AZD1222 COVID-19 vaccine. Assay used: immunoSEQ multiplex PCR; TCRdb lists only in-frame clones, some missing. The data show roughly 190,000 clones, 85% to 95% seen once. The ends were cut back, 6 bases at V and 0 bases at J, with 15 bases in the middle. Germline assignment: CDR1 LNHNV and CDR2 YYDKDF (reference sequence). This CDR3 contains 16 residues. This clone was observed once. The V gene is TRBV15, the J gene TRBJ1-5; TRBD1 is a possible D gene (6 bases). This clonotype was obtained from an adult in good health. The material sequenced was peripheral blood, taken on day 0 of AZD1222 vaccination. The CDR3 protein is CATRFGQTYSNQPQHF. Here the CDR3 DNA reads TGTGCCACCAGGTTCGGACAGACTTATAGCAATCAGCCCCAGCATTTT. Variable domain in full (rest from reference TRBV15 and TRBJ1-5): DAMVIQNPRYQVTQFGKPVTLSCSQTLNHNVMYWYQQKSSQAPKLLFHYYDKDFNNEADTPDNFQSRRPNTSFCFLDIRSPGLGDTAMYLCATRFGQTYSNQPQHFGDGTRLSIL.